There are a few counts of the clone carrying this T cell receptor beta chain. Its antigen remains unknown. A much larger clone is a single base away; this may be a read error. The diagnostic workup employed clinical symptoms, serum thyroxine, TRAb, thyroid ultrasound and orbital computed tomography. CDR1 is LNHNV and CDR2 is YYDKDF in the germline V gene (reference sequence). V dropped 3 bases and J dropped 1; count of bases not matched to a gene: 2. CDR3 size: 15 residues. The data are from a study of Graves' ophthalmopathy and Graves' hyperthyroidism. Study-level findings and limits: Progression of ophthalmopathy was predicted by the model with around 70% sensitivity and roughly 78% specificity.

CDR3 regions of TCR beta were amplified from RNA transcripts. First-round RT-PCR used HTBI primers; second-round multiplex PCR followed. MiXCR, run by TCRdb on the multiplex PCR reads, gives a single entry per CDR3 protein. The sample lists about 640,000 distinct CDR3 sequences; more than 40% were seen once. The source is an adult man with Graves' ophthalmopathy. The sequenced material came from peripheral blood. This chain uses TRBV15 with TRBJ2-7, with TRBD2 identical over 11 bases. Here the CDR3 DNA reads TGTGCCACCAGCAGGGGACTAGCGGCTTCCTACGAGCAGTACTTC. Its translation: CATSRGLAASYEQYF.